This TCR beta chain emerged from a study of cytomegalovirus exposure and HLA in healthy donors. Primers: 60 Vbeta forward and 13 Jbeta reverse. The assay was immunoSEQ multiplex PCR, and TCRdb's table has in-frame clones only and misses some. The table lists roughly 100,000 clones, 80% to 85% of them singletons. Germline V gene data show CDR1 as LNHDA and CDR2 as SQIVND (reference sequence). This CDR3 region has 12 residues. Trimming stripped 8 bases from V and 6 bases from J, with 11 bases between. This receptor was taken from a man aged 25-45 years in good health and CMV-seropositive. Sequenced material: PBMCs. This chain joins TRBV19 and TRBJ2-1, with D perhaps matching TRBD1 (5 bases). In nucleotides, the CDR3 is TGTGCCAGTGGCAGGGTAAGCAATGAGCAGTTCTTC. Its protein is CASGRVSNEQFF.